A single sample is the source of the 19 T cell receptor beta chains below, sequenced in a study of T cell clonality in common variable immunodeficiency. General study results and limits: Fewer deletions and N-nucleotide insertions were reportedly seen in common variable immunodeficiency TCR beta sequences.

For these receptors, no antigen is known. TCRdb's table, derived via immunoSEQ multiplex PCR, lists solely in-frame clones and lacks some. The sample presents approximately 17,000 clones, none singletons. Sample: peripheral blood mononuclear cells. Receptors were obtained from a human donor with common variable immunodeficiency.

As for this clone: The CDR3 is cut off 3 residues early in the read; its end comes from the germline J gene. V gene TRBV7-2 combines with J gene TRBJ2-3, with D uncertain. V gave up 5 bases and J gave up 6 bases, with 9 bases separating them. The length of the CDR3 is 12 residues. CDR1 is SGHTA and CDR2 is FQGNSA in the germline V gene. The CDR3: CASSQVLDTQYF. The covered CDR3 bases are TGTGCCAGCAGCCAGGTTCTCGATACG.

The sequenced part of the CDR3 DNA is TGTGCCAGCAGTCTACCCCGGGTAACTGAA. Its translation is CASSLPRVTE. Given in full, the CDR3 is CASSLPRVTEAFF. V usage is TRBV7-2 and J usage is TRBJ1-1; no definite D call. The CDR3 end lies 3 residues beyond the end of the read and is filled in from the germline J gene. Trimming took 6 bases from V and 5 from J, leaving 13 bases between them. This CDR3 is 13 amino acids long. Germline-derived CDR1 and CDR2 are SGHTA and FQGNSA.

This clone was counted a few times. The missing CDR3 end, 3 residues past where the read stops, is filled in from the germline J gene. This sequence joins TRBV19 and TRBJ1-4, with D maybe TRBD1 (6 bases). CDR3 length equals 12 residues. Trimming shortened V by 10 bases and J by 5 bases, and 11 bases separated the two germline ends. In germline, CDR1 is LNHDA, CDR2 SQIVND (reference sequence). The part of the CDR3 DNA that was read is TGTGCCATAGGGACACCCAATGAAAAA. Translated: CAIGTPNEK. The CDR3 in full is CAIGTPNEKLFF. Looking up the rest from reference TRBV19 and TRBJ1-4 gives the full variable domain: DGGITQSPKYLFRKEGQNVTLSCEQNLNHDAMYWYRQDPGQGLRLIYYSQIVNDFQKGDIAEGYSVSREKKESFPLTVTSAQKNPTAFYLCAIGTPNEKLFFGSGTQLSVL.

For this clone: The read comes to an end 3 residues before the CDR3 does, leaving the germline J gene to fill in the end. This chain uses TRBV5-1 with TRBJ2-3, with D maybe TRBD1 (5 bases). Trimming took 0 bases from V and 2 from J, leaving 13 bases between them. Germline assignment: CDR1 SGHRS and CDR2 YFSETQ. The CDR3 is made up of 16 amino acids. The CDR3 spells CASSLAIQADTDTQYF. The CDR3 bases that were read are TGCGCCAGCAGCTTGGCGATACAGGCTGACACAGATACG.

A word on this clone: The missing CDR3 end, 3 residues past where the read stops, is filled in from the germline J gene. The rearrangement uses TRBV6-2 or TRBV6-3 and TRBJ1-1, with 10 positions matching TRBD1. Trimming cost V 10 bases and J 4 bases; bases outside gene matches: 6. Germline V gene lookup returns CDR1 MNHEY and CDR2 SVGEGT. The CDR3 totals 13 residues. The CDR3 sequence: CATRTGGGTEAFF. The CDR3 bases that were read are TGTGCCACCAGGACAGGGGGGGGCACTGAA.

This clone has only a few counts. The CDR3 end falls 3 residues outside the read, so it is completed with the germline J gene. The rearrangement uses TRBV18 and TRBJ2-5; D is uncertain. Looked up from germline, CDR1 is KGHSH and CDR2 is LQKENI. The V end lost 4 bases, the J end lost 5 bases, and 14 bases lay between the germline ends. CDR3 length equals 14 residues. The covered CDR3 bases are TGTGCCAGCTCACTACAAACAGCCACCGAGACC. Translating it yields CASSLQTATET. The whole CDR3 sequence is CASSLQTATETQYF.

This clone was detected only a few times. The read comes to an end 3 residues before the CDR3 does, leaving the germline J gene to fill in the end. The chain uses TRBV19 and TRBJ2-3; D unresolved. The ends were cut back, 5 bases at V and 2 bases at J, with 11 bases in the middle. The CDR3 is 14 amino acids. The germline V gene has CDR1 LNHDA and CDR2 SQIVND (reference sequence). CDR3 sequence: CASSYLHSTDTQYF. CDR3 DNA, as far as it was read: TGTGCCAGTAGTTACCTCCACTCCACAGATACG.

Concerning this clone itself: The CDR3 end falls 3 residues outside the read, so it is completed with the germline J gene. The V gene is TRBV18, the J gene TRBJ2-1; maybe TRBD1 (5 bases). The CDR3 spans 15 residues. Germline assignment: CDR1 KGHSH and CDR2 LQKENI. Trimming removed 3 bases from V and 1 base from J, with 10 bases in between. CDR3 sequence: CASSPGAGSYNEQFF. The CDR3 bases that were read are TGTGCCAGCTCACCCGGCGCAGGGTCCTACAATGAG.

A remark on this clone: The sequenced fragment ends 3 residues before the CDR3 boundary, so the rest is inferred from the germline J gene. This CDR3 is also generated by other DNA sequences in the sample. The V and J genes are TRBV10-2 and TRBJ2-5, with 10 bases fitting TRBD2. Trimming cost V 3 bases and J 2 bases; bases outside gene matches: 6. The germline gives CDR1 WSHSY, CDR2 SAAADI. The CDR3 has 16 residues. The CDR3 is CASSDGVAGGQETQYF. CDR3 DNA (partial): TGCGCCAGCAGTGATGGAGTAGCGGGGGGTCAAGAGACC.

There are a few counts of this clone. The read ends 3 residues early relative to the CDR3; the germline J gene fills the gap. The rearrangement uses TRBV11-3 and TRBJ2-1; 7 nucleotides match TRBD1. The CDR3 spans 15 residues. CDR1 is SGHNT and CDR2 is YENEEA in the germline V gene. With 5 bases clipped from V and 6 bases from J, the junction kept 10 bases outside the gene matches. CDR3 sequence: CASSPKRTGTNEQFF. The CDR3 DNA, read in part, is TGTGCCAGCAGCCCCAAGCGGACAGGAACCAATGAG.

This clone has just a few counts. At one of its ends the junction is not consistent with the germline gene, which may arise from a read error. The CDR3 DNA, read in part, is TGTGCTAGCAGCTTACGAGCGGGAGGGCTAGGTGAG. Protein: CASSLRAGGLGE. The entire CDR3 is CASSLRAGGLGEQFF. The rearrangement joins TRBV7-7 to TRBJ2-1; 10 bases line up with TRBD2. The observed sequence ends 3 residues before the CDR3 terminus, with the missing tail filled in from the germline J gene. This CDR3 is 15 amino acids long. Germline assignment: CDR1 SSHAT and CDR2 FNYEAQ (reference sequence). The variable domain in full, completed from reference TRBV7-7 and TRBJ2-1, reads GAGVSQSPRYKVTKRGQDVTLRCDPISSHATLYWYQQALGQGPEFLTYFNYEAQPDKSGLPSDRFSAERPEGSISTLTIQRTEQRDSAMYRCASSLRAGGLGEQFFGPGTRLTVL.

This clone was seen at least ten times. From the germline J gene comes the end of the CDR3, since the read stops 3 residues before it. The chain combines TRBV6-2 or TRBV6-3 with TRBJ2-3; no clear D gene. Germline V lookup: CDR1 MNHEY, CDR2 SVGEGT. The CDR3 is 15 residues long. Trimming took off 2 bases at V and 1 base at J, with 10 bases between the two ends. This CDR3 reads CASSYRFTRTDTQYF. The sequenced part of the CDR3 DNA is TGTGCCAGCAGTTACCGGTTTACCCGCACAGATACG.

In regard to this clone: The CDR3 extends 3 residues past the end of the read, so its final part is completed from the germline J gene. This sequence joins TRBV7-9 and TRBJ2-5; 8 bases match TRBD2. The CDR3 has 14 amino acids. Unmatched junction bases numbered 7, after V lost 5 bases and J lost 5 bases. CDR1 SEHNR and CDR2 FQNEAQ come from the germline V gene (reference sequence). The sequenced part of the CDR3 DNA is TGTGCCAGCAGCAAAGCGGGGGCCGGGGAGACC. As protein: CASSKAGAGET. The CDR3 as a whole reads CASSKAGAGETQYF.

By share, this clone counts as medium-sized (0.01 to 0.1%). The CDR3 goes on 3 residues after the read ends, and that part is filled in from the germline J gene. The chain is built from TRBV14 and TRBJ2-3; 8 positions match TRBD2. The CDR3 runs 15 residues. After removal of 0 bases from V and 8 bases from J, the junction contained 7 bases not matched to a gene. Germline V gene data show CDR1 as SGHDN and CDR2 as FVKESK. The part of the CDR3 DNA that was read is TGTGCCAGCAGCCAAGAGGTCGGGGGGGCTGGTACG. Protein product: CASSQEVGGAGT. The complete CDR3 reads CASSQEVGGAGTQYF.

This clone came up a few times. The covered CDR3 bases are TGTGCCAGTAGGGGGACTAGCGGCGCGAACACCGGGGAG. Its translation is CASRGTSGANTGE. The full CDR3 sequence reads CASRGTSGANTGELFF. The chain combines TRBV19 with TRBJ2-2, with 11 bases identical to TRBD2. The read ends 3 residues early relative to the CDR3; the germline J gene fills the gap. CDR1 and CDR2 from the germline V gene are LNHDA and SQIVND (reference sequence). The V segment lost 6 bases and the J segment 0 bases; nucleotides outside the gene matches: 3. There are 16 residues in the CDR3.

A word on this clone: Read coverage stops 3 residues before the CDR3 terminus; the germline J gene supplies the remainder. This chain links TRBV7-2 with TRBJ2-2; possible D gene TRBD2, 6 bases. V was shortened by 4 bases and J by 6 bases, with 15 bases between the two germline ends. This CDR3 region has 15 residues. Germline CDR1 is SGHTA and CDR2 is FQGNSA. The DNA read from the CDR3 is TGTGCCAGCAGCTCATCCCTCGGGGGAGCCGGGGAG. This sequence encodes CASSSSLGGAGE. The complete CDR3 reads CASSSSLGGAGELFF.

This clone was detected a few times. The sequence runs out 3 residues before the end of the CDR3; the remainder is reconstructed from the germline J gene. V and J are TRBV7-2 and TRBJ1-2, with D possibly being TRBD1 (6 bases). CDR1 is SGHTA and CDR2 is FQGNSA in the germline V gene. This CDR3 has 14 amino acids. The chain's CDR3 is CASSLVWTETGYTF. The DNA read from the CDR3 is TGTGCCAGCAGTCTAGTATGGACAGAGACAGGC. The full variable domain, completed using reference TRBV7-2 and TRBJ1-2, is GAGVSQSPSNKVTEKGKDVELRCDPISGHTALYWYRQSLGQGLEFLIYFQGNSAPDKSGLPSDRFSAERTGGSVSTLTIQRTQQEDSAVYLCASSLVWTETGYTFGSGTRLTVV.

This clone was observed a few times. The read halts 3 residues ahead of the CDR3 end, with the missing end drawn from the germline J gene. The V call is TRBV2, the J call TRBJ1-2; no clear D. Trimming removed 1 base from V and 2 bases from J, with 5 bases in between. The germline V gene has CDR1 SNHLY and CDR2 FYNNEI. This CDR3 is 13 amino acids long. The CDR3 DNA, read in part, is TGTGCCAGCAGTGAAGAACGGAACTATGGC. The encoded protein is CASSEERNYG. The entire CDR3 reads CASSEERNYGYTF.

This clone was seen a handful of times. From the germline J gene comes the end of the CDR3, since the read stops 3 residues before it. Different DNA sequences within this sample yield the same CDR3. This rearrangement joins TRBV18 to TRBJ1-1; the D is unclear. CDR1 and CDR2 (germline): KGHSH, LQKENI. CDR3 length: 13 residues. The V end lost 2 bases, the J end lost 1 base, and 5 bases lay between the germline ends. The covered CDR3 bases are TGTGCCAGCTCACCATCAGGGAACACTGAA. Its translation: CASSPSGNTE. The CDR3 as a whole reads CASSPSGNTEAFF.